These 3 T cell receptor beta chains were sequenced from one sample in a study of shared clonotypes between healthy human individuals. CD8 cells regarded as naive lacked CD45RO, were positively chosen for CCR7, and omitted terminally differentiated effector memory CD45RA+ cells. Sequenced by immunoSEQ multiplex PCR; TCRdb stores in-frame clones only, minus some. The sample yields about 2 million clones, around 96% seen once. The sample consisted of naive CD8+ T cells sorted from blood. All receptors derive from a man younger than 30 in good health.

The chain couples TRBV12-5 to TRBJ1-2, with 12 bases identical to TRBD1. Germline V gene lookup returns CDR1 LGHNT and CDR2 FRNRAP. Trimming took 5 bases from V and 3 from J; bases not matched to a gene: 4. The CDR3 runs 15 residues. The CDR3: CASGPGQGADYGYTF. The CDR3 DNA follows: TGTGCTAGTGGTCCGGGACAGGGGGCAGACTATGGCTACACCTTC.

This sequence joins TRBV5-4 and TRBJ1-2; D is undetermined. The germline CDR1 and CDR2 sequences are SGHNT and YYREEE (reference sequence). V lost 3 bases and J lost 8, with 11 bases in between. This CDR3 has 12 amino acids. The CDR3 reads CASSSGSFGYTF. CDR3 DNA: TGTGCCAGCAGCTCTGGAAGTTTCGGCTACACCTTC.

The V and J genes are TRBV5-6 and TRBJ2-7; D is undetermined. The germline V and J ends were trimmed by 2 bases and 4 bases, with 7 bases remaining between them. The CDR3 runs 12 residues. Germline V gene lookup returns CDR1 SGHDT and CDR2 YYEEEE. For the CDR3, the DNA is TGTGCCAGCAGCTTCTCCATTTACGAGCAGTACTTC. It translates to CASSFSIYEQYF.